This T cell receptor beta chain stems from a study of shared clonotypes between healthy human individuals. Background on the study: A few men and a couple of women, aged 18 to 49, were donors. Each donor contributed plates that comprised three CD4 naive, three CD4 memory, two CD8 naive and one CD8 memory.

The CDR3 is 16 residues long. From germline, CDR1 is LNHNV and CDR2 YYDKDF (reference sequence). The V segment lost 5 bases and the J segment 1 base; nucleotides outside the gene matches: 6. Naive CD8 populations comprised CD45RO-negative cells positively selected for CCR7, excluding terminally differentiated effector memory CD45RA+ cells. Donors comprised healthy HIV-negative adults lacking recent acute infections or vaccinations. An even split of each subset's genomic DNA across several immunoSEQ plates was performed. TCRdb's table, derived via immunoSEQ multiplex PCR, lists solely in-frame clones and lacks some. The sample lists hundreds of thousands of clones, roughly 92% occurring once.

The sequence was collected from a man younger than 45 in good health. This chain uses TRBV15 with TRBJ2-4; 9 bases match TRBD1. The specimen was naive CD8+ T cells sorted from blood. DNA for the CDR3: TGTGCCACCAGCGCGACAGGGGGTAGGGCCAAAAACATTCAGTACTTC. Amino acid sequence: CATSATGGRAKNIQYF.